This T cell receptor (beta chain) was found in a study of T cell clonotyping in hematopoietic cell transplantation (dated by TCRdb to 2020 to 2022). Background on the whole study: In the study, approximately 140 blood samples were gathered from roughly 33 consecutive transplant recipients and their related donors. Patient recruitment ran from 2015 to early 2017, and follow-up continued until late 2020 or death.

Remarks on this clone: Its binding antigen is unknown. There are no base qualities to consult, and no much larger clone falls within one base.

The immunoSEQ assay, a bias-controlled multiplex PCR with V- and J-specific primers, was used to amplify TCR beta CDR3 regions from genomic DNA. A second PCR step added a proprietary barcode and Illumina adapter sequences to the CDR3 amplicons. An Illumina MiSeq instrument was used for sequencing of the CDR3 libraries. From the authors' description of their analysis: immunoSEQ Analyzer 3.0 was used for export and quality control, with R Bioconductor and Immunarch used for downstream analyses. Only productive rearrangements in the normalized downsampled data set were used to calculate repertoire metrics. In the normalized cohort, clonotypes with more than 5 templates were defined as pathologically expanded. The Inverse Simpson Index served as the measure of repertoire diversity. To capture all clonotypes, CMV-specificity analyses were performed on the non-normalized data set. TCRdb stores this immuneACCESS table with in-frame sequences only. Part of the clones is absent; in the studies checked, under half of the shortfall reflects unresolved V genes, and no reason is known for the rest. V, J and clone size derive from that table, while D and trimming were established from the DNA sequence. In all, the sample holds some 40,000 clones, and around 94% of those were seen once. The ten largest clones represent about 0.86% of the sample.

Results and caveats for the whole study, not just this receptor: Inverse Simpson Index values from donors and from recipients before transplant predicted broader TCR repertoire diversity after transplant. Overlap with donor repertoires was found for only a small fraction of recipient repertoires, with over 95% found to appear de novo at the given depth. The sample size was limited, and CD4 and CD8 repertoire contributions could not be separated because cells were not sorted. After transplant, TCR diversity in recipients dropped, and pathologically expanded clonotypes climbed progressively between day 30 and day 180.

Blood samples for TCR beta sequencing were provided by related transplant donors. Using Nuclei Lysis Solution, genomic DNA was extracted from unfractionated peripheral blood mononuclear cells that were either fresh or cryopreserved. Sequencing was done on a sample of peripheral blood mononuclear cells. This sequence was found in a woman aged 50 to 65 in good health. Some clones in this sample may be carry-over from other donors' samples.

The DNA is TGTGCCAGCAGCTATGCGGGACAGGGGCACTACGAGCAGTACTTC. Its protein is CASSYAGQGHYEQYF. The V and J segments used are TRBV5-6 and TRBJ2-7, with TRBD1 matching 10 junction bases. The CDR3 covers 15 residues, taking in both the cysteine and the phenylalanine. Only the CDR3 part of the read is kept: 45 bases, read in frame from the first base. Compared with germline, V lacks 3 bases and J lacks 3 bases; bases without a gene match: 6. CDR1 and CDR2 are drawn from the germline V gene: SGHDT, YYEEEE. The variable domain in full, with residues beyond the CDR3 obtained from the reference TRBV5-6 and TRBJ2-7 genes, is DAGVTQSPTHLIKTRGQQVTLRCSPKSGHDTVSWYQQALGQGPQFIFQYYEEEERQRGNFPDRFSGHQFPNYSSELNVNALLLGDSALYLCASSYAGQGHYEQYFGPGTRLTVT.